This T cell receptor beta chain was found in a study of CD8 T cells in ankylosing spondylitis. Notes on the study in general: A TCR beta motif of fewer than 10 highly homologous variants seemed to mark ankylosing spondylitis blood. Reports say disease-linked clones showed up significantly more in matched ankylosing spondylitis synovial fluid. In peripheral blood, disease-linked CD8+ clones occurred at relatively low frequencies.

On this clonotype itself: Its antigen is unidentified.

There are 15 residues in the CDR3. It was by quantitative 5'-RACE with molecular barcodes that TCR beta libraries were made. TCRdb called the 5' RACE reads again in MiXCR, with one record for every CDR3 protein. The sample lists about 360,000 distinct CDR3 sequences, roughly 20% occurring once. The chain combines TRBV21-1 with TRBJ2-5; TRBD1 is taken as the D call from the table, unchecked against the DNA. TRBV21-1 is reported as a pseudogene. This clonotype was sampled from a male donor with ankylosing spondylitis or in good health (not recorded which). Input material: blood, either unsorted or a sorted T cell fraction (not recorded which). The CDR3 here is CASSKNRGRRETQYF. In nucleotides, the CDR3 is TGTGCCAGCAGCAAGAACAGGGGGCGCCGGGAGACCCAGTACTTC.